This T cell receptor beta chain was recovered during a study of CD8 T cells in Susac syndrome. CDR3 length: 12 amino acids. Trimming left V 7 bases short and J 6 bases short, with 12 bases between. Germline CDR1 and CDR2: SQVTM and ANQGSEA. Random hexamers were used to reverse transcribe an amount of roughly 0.5 to 1 ug RNA. TCRdb passed the immunoSEQ multiplex PCR reads through MiXCR, listing each CDR3 protein once. The sample lists some 120,000 distinct CDR3 sequences, around 94% occurring once. The origin of this receptor is a human donor with multiple sclerosis. The sequenced material came from CD4+ T cells from PBMCs. This rearrangement joins TRBV29-1 to TRBJ2-2, with D possibly being TRBD2 (5 bases). CDR3 amino acids: CSAHSEAGELFF. Written as DNA, the CDR3 is TGCAGCGCACACTCGGAGGCCGGGGAGCTGTTTTTT.